This TCR beta chain was captured in a study of blood T cell repertoires in COVID-19. Libraries were prepared by immunoSEQ multiplex PCR; TCRdb keeps only in-frame clonotypes and omits some of them. The data show fewer than 300,000 clones, about 88% seen once. Germline values: CDR1 SGHTA, CDR2 FQGTGA. V lost 3 bases, J lost 0 bases, and 7 bases stayed unmatched. The CDR3 length is 17 residues. This receptor was taken from a woman in her thirties or forties who had recovered from COVID-19. Sample: peripheral blood. This chain joins TRBV7-3 and TRBJ2-7, with 11 bases identical to TRBD2. CDR3 nucleotides: TGTGCCAGCAGCTTCGGGACTAGCGGATCCAGCTCCTACGAGCAGTACTTC. It encodes CASSFGTSGSSSYEQYF.